Sequencing of this T cell receptor (beta chain) was carried out in a study of CXCR3-negative and CXCR3-positive naive CD8 T cells. Study-wide results and limits: Cryopreserved cells showed partially decreased CXCR3 expression, and most assays used fresh PBMCs. Memory cells showed distinct TRBV-TRBJ patterns, while the two naive subsets matched. TRB CDR3s of CXCR3-positive naive cells were more hydrophobic than those of CXCR3-negative naive cells. Diversity proved comparably high across both naive subsets and much lower in memory CD8+ cells.

The study made its TRB cDNA libraries by 5' RACE, adding UMI labels. Following a re-call of the 5' RACE reads, TCRdb has one entry per CDR3 protein and lacks DNA. Seen in this sample are about 84,000 distinct CDR3 sequences; the ten most common clones hold around 0.62%. There are 15 residues in the CDR3. The sorter processed each CD8+ T cell subset in triplicate at hundreds of thousands of cells apiece. As concerns this clonotype: The antigen is unknown.

The source is a human donor in good health. Some clones in this sample may be carry-over from other donors' samples. The chain couples TRBV12-3 or TRBV12-4 to TRBJ2-5; TCRdb returns TRBD2, unconfirmable since there is no DNA. Sequencing was done on a sample of naive CXCR3+ CD8+ T cells from blood. The subset: CD45RO-CCR7+CD27+CD95- naive CD8+ T cells expressing CXCR3 (TNR3+). CDR3: CASSLENQASETQYF.